Below, 20 T cell receptor beta chains from the same sample are listed, as sequenced in a study of regulatory T cells in long-lasting Graves disease. Regarding time point: newly diagnosed GD, antithyroid drugs for less than 3 months. From RNA extracted from PBMCs, the TCR library was made. Building of the TCR beta libraries involved iRepertoire HTBI primers and Arm-PCR of CDR3 regions. TCRdb used MiXCR to reprocess the multiplex PCR reads, holding one entry per CDR3 protein. Among about 540,000 distinct CDR3 sequences, less than 15% were seen once, and the ten largest hold roughly 9.7%. These same records also appear under a second study, on T cells in Graves' hyperthyroidism and ophthalmopathy.

The sample consisted of peripheral blood mononuclear cells (PBMCs), taken at new diagnosis, from a patient treated with antithyroid drugs. The receptors shown here come from a man between 25 and 39 years old with Graves disease.

The V call is TRBV10-1, the J call TRBJ2-3; a weak D match, TRBD2 (6 bases). The CDR3 extends over 16 amino acids. Trimming shortened V by 0 bases and J by 6 bases, and 16 bases separated the two germline ends. Germline CDR1 WNHNN, CDR2 SYGVQD (reference sequence). Here the CDR3 reads CASSESLDQAGDTQYF. The DNA of the CDR3 is TGCGCCAGCAGTGAGTCCTTGGACCAGGCGGGGGATACGCAGTATTTT.

This chain uses TRBV5-1 with TRBJ1-5; 7 bases are shared with TRBD1. With 10 bases clipped from V and 6 bases from J, the junction kept 10 bases outside the gene matches. The length of the CDR3 is 13 residues. Looked up from germline, CDR1 is SGHRS and CDR2 is YFSETQ. The CDR3 DNA reads TGCGCCGGAGACAGGGAAAATGTTCAGCCCCAGCATTTT. Translated: CAGDRENVQPQHF.

The chain couples TRBV6-5 to TRBJ2-7, with TRBD1 matching over 8 bases. In germline, CDR1 is MNHEY, CDR2 SVGAGI. This CDR3 has 16 amino acids. With V trimmed by 4 bases and J by 2 bases, 10 bases remained unmatched. The CDR3 is CASSLNRGTGTYEQYF. CDR3 in DNA: TGTGCCAGCAGTTTAAACCGAGGGACAGGCACCTACGAGCAGTACTTC.

This clonotype was counted many times. This chain connects TRBV12-3 or TRBV12-4 to TRBJ2-3; 13 bases agree with TRBD2. The CDR3 spans 18 residues. V lost 7 bases and J lost 0; bases outside the gene matches: 10. The CDR3 DNA reads TGTGCCAGCAACCCCGGGACTAGCGGGGTCCCTAGCACAGATACGCAGTATTTT. This sequence encodes CASNPGTSGVPSTDTQYF.

This clonotype was counted many times. DNA for the CDR3: TGTGCCAGCAGCAGAAGCCCGGGACTAGCGGGAGCGGGGGGCCCAGATACGCAGTATTTT. Protein sequence: CASSRSPGLAGAGGPDTQYF. The chain joins TRBV7-9 to TRBJ2-3, with 14 bases that match TRBD2. Germline V gene sequence: CDR1 SEHNR, CDR2 FQNEAQ (reference sequence). The ends lost 5 bases at V and 4 bases at J; junction bases unmatched: 17. This CDR3 has 20 amino acids. Full variable domain (missing parts from reference TRBV7-9 and TRBJ2-3): DTGVSQNPRHKITKRGQNVTFRCDPISEHNRLYWYRQTLGQGPEFLTYFQNEAQLEKSRLLSDRFSAERPKGSFSTLEIQRTEQGDSAMYLCASSRSPGLAGAGGPDTQYFGPGTRLTVL.

This clonotype was seen once. This may arise from a read error, as a much more abundant clone is one base away. The V and J genes are TRBV11-2 and TRBJ1-1; D might be TRBD1 (5 bases). The CDR3 is 13 amino acids. Germline CDR1 is SGHAT and CDR2 is FQNNGV. The CDR3 nucleotides are TGTGCCAGCAGCTGGGCAGGGCAGACTGAAACTTTCTTT. It is translated as CASSWAGQTETFF.

The J gene is TRBJ2-1, the V gene TRBV11-1, with 9 bases fitting TRBD2. The V gene end was trimmed by 3 bases and the J gene end by 5 bases; junction bases not matched to a gene: 5. This CDR3 region has 15 residues. Germline V lookup: CDR1 SGHAT, CDR2 FQDESV (reference sequence). The CDR3 loop reads CASSLASSGNNEQFF. The CDR3 DNA reads as TGTGCCAGCAGCTTGGCCTCTAGCGGGAACAATGAGCAGTTCTTC.

This clonotype was detected ten times or more. V usage is TRBV5-1 and J usage is TRBJ2-7, with 9 bases fitting TRBD2. V shed 2 bases and J 5 bases; nucleotides not matched to a gene: 5. This CDR3 contains 14 residues. Germline loops: CDR1 SGHRS, CDR2 YFSETQ. The CDR3 loop is CASSLGGRADEQYF. In DNA, the CDR3 is TGCGCCAGCAGCTTAGGCGGGAGGGCCGACGAGCAGTACTTC.

This clonotype was detected ten times or more. The V gene is TRBV11-2, the J gene TRBJ2-3; D perhaps matches TRBD2 (6 bases). Germline CDR1 SGHAT, CDR2 FQNNGV. V lost 0 bases and J 1 base, leaving 11 bases between the germline ends. CDR3 length: 16 amino acids. The CDR3 sequence: CASSLELPGGTDTQYF. The CDR3 nucleotides read TGTGCCAGCAGCTTAGAACTACCGGGGGGCACAGATACGCAGTATTTT.

The chain carries TRBV7-3 and TRBJ2-1, with 12 bases lining up with TRBD2. Germline values: CDR1 SGHTA, CDR2 FQGTGA. Unmatched junction bases numbered 2, after V lost 4 bases and J lost 4 bases. CDR3 size: 15 residues. CDR3 in DNA: TGTGCCAGCAGCTACACTAGCGGGGGGTACAATGAGCAGTTCTTC. Translating it yields CASSYTSGGYNEQFF.

This clonotype has ten or more counts. This sequence joins TRBV19 and TRBJ2-3; 7 bases line up with TRBD2. This CDR3 has 16 amino acids. Germline V gene lookup returns CDR1 LNHDA and CDR2 SQIVND (reference sequence). The ends lost 6 bases at V and 0 bases at J; junction bases unmatched: 9. The CDR3 region has the DNA TGTGCCAGTAGGCCTCTTGGGGGAGGGAGCACAGATACGCAGTATTTT. Its translation: CASRPLGGGSTDTQYF. Variable domain in full (rest from reference TRBV19 and TRBJ2-3): DGGITQSPKYLFRKEGQNVTLSCEQNLNHDAMYWYRQDPGQGLRLIYYSQIVNDFQKGDIAEGYSVSREKKESFPLTVTSAQKNPTAFYLCASRPLGGGSTDTQYFGPGTRLTVL.

A word on this clonotype: This may be a read error: a much more frequent sequence differs by one nucleotide. The chain is built from TRBV7-9 and TRBJ2-7; D might be TRBD1 or TRBD2, each matching 5 bases. This CDR3 region has 15 residues. Germline V CDR1 and CDR2: SEHNR, FQNEAQ (reference sequence). V shed 7 bases and J shed 6 bases, with 22 bases lying between them. CDR3 in amino acids: CASNPNPGTTGEQYF. CDR3 bases: TGTGCCAGCAACCCAAACCCCGGGACGACGGGCGAGCAGTACTTC. Filled out from reference TRBV7-9 and TRBJ2-7, the complete variable domain reads DTGVSQNPRHKITKRGQNVTFRCDPISEHNRLYWYRQTLGQGPEFLTYFQNEAQLEKSRLLSDRFSAERPKGSFSTLEIQRTEQGDSAMYLCASNPNPGTTGEQYFGPGTRLTVT.

The chain links TRBV20-1 to TRBJ2-1; 12 bases map to TRBD1. The CDR3 sequence is 15 residues long. Looked up from germline, CDR1 is DFQATT and CDR2 is SNEGSKA (reference sequence). Losses at the gene ends were 5 bases for V and 8 bases for J; bases not matched to a gene: 10. The CDR3 sequence is CSAPYRDRGPYEQFF. The CDR3 DNA sequence: TGCAGTGCTCCCTACCGGGACAGGGGGCCATATGAGCAGTTCTTC.

In regard to this clonotype: Just one base apart from a much larger clone, this may be a read error. The V gene is TRBV6-1, the J gene TRBJ2-1; D call uncertain. Trimming took off 4 bases at V and 13 bases at J, with 11 bases between the two ends. Germline values: CDR1 MNHNS, CDR2 SASEGT. The CDR3 is 11 residues long. CDR3 sequence: CASSGNDLQFF. The CDR3 DNA sequence: TGTGCCAGCAGTGGTAACGACCTTCAGTTCTTC.

This clonotype has ten or more counts. The chain carries TRBV11-2 and TRBJ1-5; TRBD1 is a possible D gene (6 bases). The germline V and J ends were trimmed by 1 base and 6 bases, with 10 bases remaining between them. This CDR3 region has 14 residues. Germline V gene lookup returns CDR1 SGHAT and CDR2 FQNNGV. The CDR3 reads CASSLGGGSQPQHF. The DNA of the CDR3 is TGTGCCAGCAGCTTAGGGGGGGGCTCTCAGCCCCAGCATTTT.

This clonotype was counted between two and nine times. This chain joins TRBV4-1 and TRBJ2-5; D possibly uses TRBD1 or TRBD2 (5 bases each). The CDR3 is 14 residues long. Deletions cut 8 bases from V and 5 bases from J, with 18 bases between. The germline CDR1 and CDR2 sequences are MGHRA and YSYEKL. CDR3 in DNA: TGCGCCAGCGCTCCTTCGCAAGGGGAGGAGACCCAGTACTTC. The encoded protein is CASAPSQGEETQYF.

This clonotype was detected many times. V gene TRBV6-2 or TRBV6-3 combines with J gene TRBJ1-1, with D unresolved. CDR3 size: 14 residues. V was cut by 6 bases and J by 11 bases, with 22 bases left in between. The germline V gene has CDR1 MNHEY and CDR2 SVGEGT. CDR3 sequence: CASSEVGLKGCAFF. CDR3 coding DNA: TGTGCCAGCAGCGAGGTGGGCCTTAAAGGATGCGCTTTCTTT.

This clonotype has a count of ten or more. V and J are TRBV28 and TRBJ2-7; D uncertain. The CDR3 contains 14 residues. Germline values: CDR1 MDHEN, CDR2 SYDVKM. V dropped 4 bases and J dropped 0 bases, with 10 bases sitting between them. CDR3 amino acids: CASSSLAGSYEQYF. DNA for the CDR3: TGTGCCAGCAGTTCACTTGCAGGCTCCTACGAGCAGTACTTC.

This clonotype was seen ten or more times. The chain links TRBV7-2 to TRBJ2-7, with D maybe TRBD2 (6 bases). The germline V and J ends were trimmed by 3 bases and 6 bases, with 18 bases remaining between them. This CDR3 is 15 amino acids long. Looked up from germline, CDR1 is SGHTA and CDR2 is FQGNSA. CDR3 in DNA: TGTGCCAGCAGCTTGAGACTAGTGGGGAGTTTCGAGCAGTACTTC. Translating gives CASSLRLVGSFEQYF.

The table lists this clonotype with many counts. The gene calls are TRBV5-6 and TRBJ2-7, with TRBD2 matching over 11 bases. CDR3 length: 14 residues. CDR1 is SGHDT, CDR2 YYEEEE, per germline. V was pared by 2 bases and J by 6 bases, with 4 bases of the junction left unmatched. The CDR3, as DNA: TGTGCCAGCAGCTTTTTCGGGACTAGCGGCGAGCAGTACTTC. Amino acids: CASSFFGTSGEQYF.